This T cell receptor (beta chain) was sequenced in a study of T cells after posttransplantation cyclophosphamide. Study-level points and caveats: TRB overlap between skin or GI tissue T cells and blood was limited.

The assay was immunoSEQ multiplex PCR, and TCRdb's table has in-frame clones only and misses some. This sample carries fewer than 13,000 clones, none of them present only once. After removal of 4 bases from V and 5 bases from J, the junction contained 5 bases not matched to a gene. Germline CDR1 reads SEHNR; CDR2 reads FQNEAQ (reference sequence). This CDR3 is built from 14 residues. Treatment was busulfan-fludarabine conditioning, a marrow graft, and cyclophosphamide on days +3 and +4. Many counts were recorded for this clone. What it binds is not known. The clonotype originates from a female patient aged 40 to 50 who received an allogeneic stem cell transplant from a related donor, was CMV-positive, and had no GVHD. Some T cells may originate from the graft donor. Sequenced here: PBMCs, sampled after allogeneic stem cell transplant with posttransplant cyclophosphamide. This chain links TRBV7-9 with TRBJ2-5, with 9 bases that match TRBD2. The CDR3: CASSSGTSFETQYF. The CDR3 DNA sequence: TGTGCCAGCAGCTCCGGGACTAGCTTTGAGACCCAGTACTTC.